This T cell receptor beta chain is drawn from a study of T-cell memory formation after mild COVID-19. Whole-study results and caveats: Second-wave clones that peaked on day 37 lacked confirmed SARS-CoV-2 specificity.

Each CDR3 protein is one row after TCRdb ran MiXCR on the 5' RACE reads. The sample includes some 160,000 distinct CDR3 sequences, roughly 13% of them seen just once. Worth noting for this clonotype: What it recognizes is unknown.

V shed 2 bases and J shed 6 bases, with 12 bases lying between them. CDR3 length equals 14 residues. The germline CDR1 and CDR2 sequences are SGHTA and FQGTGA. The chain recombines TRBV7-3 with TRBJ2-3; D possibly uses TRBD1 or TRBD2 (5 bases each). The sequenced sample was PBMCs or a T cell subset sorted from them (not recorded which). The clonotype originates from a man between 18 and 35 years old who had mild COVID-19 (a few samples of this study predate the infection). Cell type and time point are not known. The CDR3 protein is CASSLYRGPDTQYF. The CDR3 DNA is TGTGCCAGCAGCTTATATCGGGGCCCCGATACGCAGTATTTT.